The source of this T cell receptor (beta chain) is a study of molecular identifiers for immune sequencing clone quantification. The use of previously described methods and listed TCR primers produced the bulk TCR libraries. TCRdb recomputed calls from the PCR reads with MiXCR, one row per CDR3 protein. The sample yields some 320,000 distinct CDR3 sequences, about a fifth seen once. This clonotype was counted a few times. V was pared by 1 base and J by 3 bases, with 3 bases of the junction left unmatched. The CDR3 runs 16 residues. The authors sorted naive CD8 T cells as CD8+CD4-CCR7+CD45RA+. The rearrangement uses TRBV12-3 or TRBV12-4 and TRBJ2-3; TRBD2 matches 11 bases. The receptor was derived from a human donor in good health. Some libraries in this study had Jurkat cell RNA spiked in. The specimen sequenced was naive CD8+ T cells from blood, with Jurkat cell RNA spiked in. The subset here: FACS-sorted CD8+CD4-CCR7+CD45RA+ naive T cells. The DNA for the CDR3 is TGTGCCAGCAGTTTAGGTTCTAGCGGGGGGACAGATACGCAGTATTTT. It codes for CASSLGSSGGTDTQYF.